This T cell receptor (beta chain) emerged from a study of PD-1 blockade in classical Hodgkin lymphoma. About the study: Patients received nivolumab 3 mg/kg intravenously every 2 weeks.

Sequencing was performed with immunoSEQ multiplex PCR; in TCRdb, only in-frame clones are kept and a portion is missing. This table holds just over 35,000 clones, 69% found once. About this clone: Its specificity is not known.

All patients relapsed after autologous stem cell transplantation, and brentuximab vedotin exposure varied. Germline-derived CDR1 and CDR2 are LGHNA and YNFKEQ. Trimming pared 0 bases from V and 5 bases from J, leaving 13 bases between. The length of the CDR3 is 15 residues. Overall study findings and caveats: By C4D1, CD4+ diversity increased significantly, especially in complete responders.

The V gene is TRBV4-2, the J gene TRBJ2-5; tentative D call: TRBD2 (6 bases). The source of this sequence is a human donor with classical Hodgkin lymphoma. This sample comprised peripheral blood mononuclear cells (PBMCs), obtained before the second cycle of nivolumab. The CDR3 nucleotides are TGTGCCAGCAGCCAAGATCCAGGGAGGCCGGAGACCCAGTACTTC. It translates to CASSQDPGRPETQYF.